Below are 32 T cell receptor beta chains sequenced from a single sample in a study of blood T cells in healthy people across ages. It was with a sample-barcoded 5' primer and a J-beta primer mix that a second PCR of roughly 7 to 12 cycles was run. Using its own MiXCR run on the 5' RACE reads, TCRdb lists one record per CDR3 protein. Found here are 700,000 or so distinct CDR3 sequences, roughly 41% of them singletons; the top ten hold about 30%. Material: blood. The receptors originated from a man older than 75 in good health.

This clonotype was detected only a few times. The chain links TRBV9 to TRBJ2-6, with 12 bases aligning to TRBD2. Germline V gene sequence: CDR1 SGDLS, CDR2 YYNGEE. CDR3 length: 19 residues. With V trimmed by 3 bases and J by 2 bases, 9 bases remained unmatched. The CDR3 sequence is CASSAQGLAGTTGANVLTF. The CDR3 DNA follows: TGTGCCAGCAGCGCCCAAGGACTAGCGGGAACCACTGGGGCCAACGTCCTGACTTTC.

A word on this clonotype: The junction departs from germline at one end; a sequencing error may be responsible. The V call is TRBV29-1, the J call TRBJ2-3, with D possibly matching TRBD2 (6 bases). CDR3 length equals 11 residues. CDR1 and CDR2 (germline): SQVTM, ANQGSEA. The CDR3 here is CSVGSTDTRYF. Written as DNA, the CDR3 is TGCAGCGTCGGGAGCACAGATACGCGGTATTTT.

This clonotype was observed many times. CDR3 bases: TGCAGTGCTACCCACTCGGATACGCAGTATTTT. This gives the protein CSATHSDTQYF. The chain joins TRBV20-1 to TRBJ2-3; no definite D call. The CDR3 consists of 11 residues. Trimming cost V 4 bases and J 6 bases, with 8 bases left between them. The germline V gene encodes CDR1 DFQATT and CDR2 SNEGSKA (reference sequence).

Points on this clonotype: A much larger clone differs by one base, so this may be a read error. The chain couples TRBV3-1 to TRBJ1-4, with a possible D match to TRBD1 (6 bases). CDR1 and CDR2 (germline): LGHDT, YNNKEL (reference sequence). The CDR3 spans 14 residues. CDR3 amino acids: CASSRGQLNEELFF. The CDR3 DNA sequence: TGTGCCAGCAGCAGAGGACAGCTTAATGAAGAACTGTTTTTT.

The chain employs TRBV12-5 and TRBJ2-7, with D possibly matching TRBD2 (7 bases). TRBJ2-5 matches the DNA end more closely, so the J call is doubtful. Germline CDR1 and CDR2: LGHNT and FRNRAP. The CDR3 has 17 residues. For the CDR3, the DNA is TGTGCTAGTGCCCTCGCTGGGGGGGGGCTAATCCCGGAGACCCAGTACTTC. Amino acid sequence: CASALAGGGLIPETQYF.

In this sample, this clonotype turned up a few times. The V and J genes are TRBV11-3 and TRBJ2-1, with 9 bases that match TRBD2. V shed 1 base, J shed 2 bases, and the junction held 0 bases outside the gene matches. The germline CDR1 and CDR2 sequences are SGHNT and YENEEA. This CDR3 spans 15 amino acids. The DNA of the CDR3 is TGTGCCAGCAGCTTAGGCGGGAGGGCCTACAATGAGCAGTTCTTC. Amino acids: CASSLGGRAYNEQFF.

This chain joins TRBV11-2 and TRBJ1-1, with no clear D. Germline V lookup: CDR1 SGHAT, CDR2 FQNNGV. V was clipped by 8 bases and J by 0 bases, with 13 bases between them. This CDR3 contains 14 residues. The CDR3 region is CASDEGALNTEAFF. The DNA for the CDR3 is TGTGCCAGCGACGAAGGAGCTTTGAACACTGAAGCTTTCTTT.

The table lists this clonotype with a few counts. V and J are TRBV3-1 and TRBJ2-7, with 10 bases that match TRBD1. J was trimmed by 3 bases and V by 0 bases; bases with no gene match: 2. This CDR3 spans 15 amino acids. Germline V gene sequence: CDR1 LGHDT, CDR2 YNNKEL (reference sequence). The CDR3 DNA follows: TGTGCCAGCAGCCAAGAGGGACAGGGGATCTACGAGCAGTACTTC. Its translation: CASSQEGQGIYEQYF.

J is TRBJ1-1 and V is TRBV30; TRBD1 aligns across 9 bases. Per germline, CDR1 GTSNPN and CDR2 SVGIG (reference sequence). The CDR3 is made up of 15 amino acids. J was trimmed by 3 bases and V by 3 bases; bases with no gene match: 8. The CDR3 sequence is CAWSGWTGEDTEAFF. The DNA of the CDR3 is TGTGCCTGGAGCGGATGGACAGGGGAGGACACTGAAGCTTTCTTT. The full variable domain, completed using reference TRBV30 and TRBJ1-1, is SQTIHQWPATLVQPVGSPLSLECTVEGTSNPNLYWYRQAAGRGLQLLFYSVGIGQISSEVPQNLSASRPQDRQFILSSKKLLLSDSGFYLCAWSGWTGEDTEAFFGQGTRLTVV.

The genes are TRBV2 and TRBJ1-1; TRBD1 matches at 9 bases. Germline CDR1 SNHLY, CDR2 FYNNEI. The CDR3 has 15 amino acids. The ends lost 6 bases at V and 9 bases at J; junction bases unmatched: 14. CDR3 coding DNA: TGTGCCAGCAGGCCGGGACAGGGCGTGATCGGGAAAGCTTTCTTT. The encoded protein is CASRPGQGVIGKAFF.

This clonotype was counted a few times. The CDR3 region has the DNA TGTGCCAGCAGCCGCGGCGGCGGAGGGCCGTATGGCTACACCTTC. Translated: CASSRGGGGPYGYTF. The chain has TRBV27 and TRBJ1-2; D gene ambiguous. CDR1 and CDR2 (germline): MNHEY, SMNVEV (reference sequence). The V gene lost 6 bases and the J gene lost 5 bases, with 19 bases spanning the gap. The CDR3 spans 15 residues.

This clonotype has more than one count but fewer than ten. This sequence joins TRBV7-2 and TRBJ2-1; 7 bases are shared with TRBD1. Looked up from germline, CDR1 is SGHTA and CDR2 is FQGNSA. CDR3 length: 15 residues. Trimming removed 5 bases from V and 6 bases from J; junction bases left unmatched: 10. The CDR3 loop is CASSLTGARGNEQFF. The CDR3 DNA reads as TGTGCCAGCAGCCTCACAGGGGCAAGGGGCAATGAGCAGTTCTTC.

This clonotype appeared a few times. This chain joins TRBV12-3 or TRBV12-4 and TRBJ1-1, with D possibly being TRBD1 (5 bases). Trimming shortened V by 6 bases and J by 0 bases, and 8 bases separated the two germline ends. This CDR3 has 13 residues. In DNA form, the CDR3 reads TGTGCCAGCAGGGAGGACATGAACACTGAAGCTTTCTTT. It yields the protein CASREDMNTEAFF.

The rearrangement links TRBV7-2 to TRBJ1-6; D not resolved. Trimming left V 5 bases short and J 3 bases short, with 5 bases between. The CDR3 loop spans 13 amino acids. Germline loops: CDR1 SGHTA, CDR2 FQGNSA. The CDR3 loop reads CASSVNYNSPLHF. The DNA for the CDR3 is TGTGCCAGCAGCGTAAACTATAATTCACCCCTCCACTTT.

DNA for the CDR3: TGTGCCAGCAGTTACGTGGCGGCCCAGTACTTC. Its translation is CASSYVAAQYF. The chain joins TRBV6-2 or TRBV6-3 to TRBJ2-5; no firm D call. The CDR3 extends over 11 amino acids. CDR1 is MNHEY, CDR2 SVGEGT, per germline. V lost 2 bases and J lost 9, with 7 bases in between.

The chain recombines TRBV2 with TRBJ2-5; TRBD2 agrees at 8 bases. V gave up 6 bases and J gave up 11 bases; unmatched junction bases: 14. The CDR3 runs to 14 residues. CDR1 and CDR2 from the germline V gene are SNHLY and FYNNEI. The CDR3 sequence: CASRKSGRGAEQYF. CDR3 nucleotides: TGTGCCAGCAGAAAGAGCGGGAGAGGGGCTGAGCAGTACTTC. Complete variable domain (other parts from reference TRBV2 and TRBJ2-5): EPEVTQTPSHQVTQMGQEVILRCVPISNHLYFYWYRQILGQKVEFLVSFYNNEISEKSEIFDDQFSVERPDGSNFTLKIRSTKLEDSAMYFCASRKSGRGAEQYFGPGTRLLVL.

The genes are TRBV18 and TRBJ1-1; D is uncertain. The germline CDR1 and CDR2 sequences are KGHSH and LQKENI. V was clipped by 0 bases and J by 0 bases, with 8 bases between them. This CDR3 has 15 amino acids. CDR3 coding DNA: TGTGCCAGCTCACCACCGCTTGGGATGAACACTGAAGCTTTCTTT. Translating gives CASSPPLGMNTEAFF. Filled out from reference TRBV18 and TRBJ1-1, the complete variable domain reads NAGVMQNPRHLVRRRGQEARLRCSPMKGHSHVYWYRQLPEEGLKFMVYLQKENIIDESGMPKERFSAEFPKEGPSILRIQQVVRGDSAAYFCASSPPLGMNTEAFFGQGTRLTVV.

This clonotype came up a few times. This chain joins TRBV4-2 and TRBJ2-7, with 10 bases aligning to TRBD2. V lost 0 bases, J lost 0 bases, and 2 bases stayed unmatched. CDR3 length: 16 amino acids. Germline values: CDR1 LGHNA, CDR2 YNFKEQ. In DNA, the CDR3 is TGTGCCAGCAGCCAAGAGGTAGCGGGAGGCTCCTACGAGCAGTACTTC. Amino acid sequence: CASSQEVAGGSYEQYF.

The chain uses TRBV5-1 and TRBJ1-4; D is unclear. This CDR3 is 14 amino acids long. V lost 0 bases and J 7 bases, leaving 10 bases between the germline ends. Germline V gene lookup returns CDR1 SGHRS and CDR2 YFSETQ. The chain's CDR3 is CASSLAGPSEKLFF. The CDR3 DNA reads TGCGCCAGCAGCTTGGCAGGTCCCAGTGAAAAACTGTTTTTT.

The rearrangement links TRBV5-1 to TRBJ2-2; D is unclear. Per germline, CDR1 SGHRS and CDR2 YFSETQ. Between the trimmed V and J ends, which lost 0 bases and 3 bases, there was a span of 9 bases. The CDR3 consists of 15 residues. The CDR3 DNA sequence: TGCGCCAGCAGCTTGGAAGGTTGGGACACCGGGGAGCTGTTTTTT. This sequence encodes CASSLEGWDTGELFF.

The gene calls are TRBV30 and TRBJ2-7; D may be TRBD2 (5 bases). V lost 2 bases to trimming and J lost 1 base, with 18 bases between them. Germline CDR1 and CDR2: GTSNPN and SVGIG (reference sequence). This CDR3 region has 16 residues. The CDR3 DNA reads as TGTGCCTGGAGTAGCCCGAGGGCTCCCCTTTCCTACGAGCAGTACTTC. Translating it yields CAWSSPRAPLSYEQYF.

The CDR3 region has the DNA TGTGCCAGCAGGCCGTCGGGCCTGGGTGAGCAGTTCTTC. Protein sequence: CASRPSGLGEQFF. This chain uses TRBV12-3 or TRBV12-4 with TRBJ2-1; D unclear. V was cut by 6 bases and J by 9 bases, with 15 bases left in between. The CDR3 length is 13 residues.

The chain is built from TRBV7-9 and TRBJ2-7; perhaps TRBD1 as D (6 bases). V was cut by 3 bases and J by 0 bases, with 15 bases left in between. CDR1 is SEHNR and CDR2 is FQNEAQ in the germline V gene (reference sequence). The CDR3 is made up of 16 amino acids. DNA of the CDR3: TGTGCCAGCAGCTTGCTTGGGACACCGAGCTCCTACGAGCAGTACTTC. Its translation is CASSLLGTPSSYEQYF.

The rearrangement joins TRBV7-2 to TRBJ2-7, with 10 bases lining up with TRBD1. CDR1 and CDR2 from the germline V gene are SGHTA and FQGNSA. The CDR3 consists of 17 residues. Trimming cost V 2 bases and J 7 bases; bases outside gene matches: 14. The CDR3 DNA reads TGTGCCAGCAGCTTATTCACAGGACAGGGGGTCCACAATGAGCAGTACTTC. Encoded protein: CASSLFTGQGVHNEQYF.

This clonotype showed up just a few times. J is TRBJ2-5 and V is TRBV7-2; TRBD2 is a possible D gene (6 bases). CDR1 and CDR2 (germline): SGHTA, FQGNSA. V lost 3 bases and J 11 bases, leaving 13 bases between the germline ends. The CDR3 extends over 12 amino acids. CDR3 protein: CASSLEGPFQYF. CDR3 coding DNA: TGTGCCAGCAGCTTGGAGGGGCCCTTTCAGTACTTC.

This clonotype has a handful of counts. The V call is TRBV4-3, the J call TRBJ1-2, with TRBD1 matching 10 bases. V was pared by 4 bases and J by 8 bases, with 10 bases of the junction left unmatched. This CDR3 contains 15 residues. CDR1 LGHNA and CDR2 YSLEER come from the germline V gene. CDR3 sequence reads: CASSRNADRGKGYTF. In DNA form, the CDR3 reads TGCGCCAGCAGCCGAAATGCGGACAGGGGGAAAGGCTACACCTTC.

CDR3 DNA sequence: TGTGCCAGCAGTCGATTTGGGACTAGGTCAAGCGGGGAGCTGTTTTTT. It is translated as CASSRFGTRSSGELFF. The rearrangement uses TRBV2 and TRBJ2-2; 8 bases are shared with TRBD2. Trimming at V came to 5 bases and at J to 7 bases, leaving 12 bases not matched to a gene. This CDR3 spans 16 amino acids. From germline, CDR1 is SNHLY and CDR2 FYNNEI.

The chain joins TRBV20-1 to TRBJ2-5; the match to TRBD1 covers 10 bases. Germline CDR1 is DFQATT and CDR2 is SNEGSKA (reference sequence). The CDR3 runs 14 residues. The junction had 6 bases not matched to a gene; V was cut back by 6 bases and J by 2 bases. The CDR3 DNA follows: TGCAGTGCGGGGACAGGGGCCCGACAAGAGACCCAGTACTTC. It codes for CSAGTGARQETQYF.

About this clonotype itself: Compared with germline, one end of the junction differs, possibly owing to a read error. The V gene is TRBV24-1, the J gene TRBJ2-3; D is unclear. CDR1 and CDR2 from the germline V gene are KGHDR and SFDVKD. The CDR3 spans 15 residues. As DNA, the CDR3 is TGTGCCATCAGTGACCCAACGGACCCGAGGGATACGCAGTATTTT. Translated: CAISDPTDPRDTQYF.

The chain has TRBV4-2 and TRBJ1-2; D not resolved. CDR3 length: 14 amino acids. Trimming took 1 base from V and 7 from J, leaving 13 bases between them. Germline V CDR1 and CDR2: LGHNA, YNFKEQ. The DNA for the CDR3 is TGTGCCAGCAGCCAAGGGGCGCGACTCAGTGGCTACACCTTC. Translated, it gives CASSQGARLSGYTF.

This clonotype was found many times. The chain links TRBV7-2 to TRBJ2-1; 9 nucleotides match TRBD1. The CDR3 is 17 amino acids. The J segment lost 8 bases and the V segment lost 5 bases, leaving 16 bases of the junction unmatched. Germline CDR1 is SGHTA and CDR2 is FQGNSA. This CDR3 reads CASSLTRDRARGDEQFF. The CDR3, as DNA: TGTGCCAGCAGCCTCACCCGGGACAGGGCGAGAGGAGATGAGCAGTTCTTC.

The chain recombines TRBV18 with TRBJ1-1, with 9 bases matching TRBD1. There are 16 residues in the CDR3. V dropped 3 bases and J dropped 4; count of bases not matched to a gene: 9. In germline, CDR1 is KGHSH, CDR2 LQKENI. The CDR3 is CASSPQRQGVRTEAFF. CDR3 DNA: TGTGCCAGCTCACCTCAAAGACAGGGGGTTCGCACTGAAGCTTTCTTT.